A selection of T cell receptor beta chains follows, all from one sample in a study of neurological immune-mediated disorders. TCRdb fed the 5' RACE reads into MiXCR, producing one record per CDR3 protein. Of 75,000 to 85,000 distinct CDR3 sequences in the sample, 17% were seen once. The specimen sequenced was PBMCs. These receptors all stem from a woman aged 40 to 55 in good health. The CDR3 runs from the conserved cysteine through the conserved F or W. The order of the fields is clone size, J gene, V gene, CDR3 protein. Clone sizes are given selectively: once, few, many, or a class where the clone is expanded.

abundance: .; j_gene: .; v_gene: TRBV5-1; CDR3aa: CASSPGGLPSAEQYF
abundance: many; j_gene: TRBJ1-6; v_gene: TRBV5-1; CDR3aa: CASSLEDRRSFNSPLHF
abundance: many; j_gene: TRBJ2-2; v_gene: TRBV5-1; CDR3aa: CASSLVATGTTGELFF
abundance: few; j_gene: TRBJ2-1; v_gene: TRBV6-2/TRBV6-3; CDR3aa: CASSKYNEQFF
abundance: many; j_gene: TRBJ2-2; v_gene: TRBV12-3/TRBV12-4; CDR3aa: CASSLRNTGELFF
abundance: many; j_gene: TRBJ1-4; v_gene: TRBV7-2; CDR3aa: CASSLAPSQGPTNEKLFF
abundance: .; j_gene: TRBJ2-1; v_gene: TRBV20-1; CDR3aa: CSATTQTSHSYNEQFF
abundance: many; j_gene: TRBJ2-1; v_gene: TRBV5-1; CDR3aa: CASSSGTGYNEQFF
abundance: .; j_gene: TRBJ2-1; v_gene: TRBV30; CDR3aa: CAWSPRNRPYNEQFF
abundance: many; j_gene: TRBJ2-3; v_gene: TRBV7-2; CDR3aa: CASSLSGAAGDTQYF
abundance: many; j_gene: TRBJ2-3; v_gene: TRBV9; CDR3aa: CASSVPDNTDTQYF
abundance: many; j_gene: TRBJ1-1; v_gene: TRBV5-1; CDR3aa: CASSLQGNTEAFF
abundance: .; j_gene: TRBJ2-3; v_gene: TRBV7-2; CDR3aa: CASSLEGQGAYTQYF
abundance: many; j_gene: TRBJ2-7; v_gene: TRBV18; CDR3aa: CASSPPGRSQYEQYF
abundance: many; j_gene: TRBJ1-2; v_gene: TRBV20-1; CDR3aa: CSASPGTESYGYTF
abundance: many; j_gene: TRBJ1-1; v_gene: TRBV7-2; CDR3aa: CASSPGTYNEAFF
abundance: many; j_gene: TRBJ2-6; v_gene: TRBV7-6; CDR3aa: CASSSPGGQGPFSGANVLTF
abundance: many; j_gene: TRBJ1-6; v_gene: TRBV28; CDR3aa: CASTPPPDRAGNSPLHF
abundance: few; j_gene: TRBJ2-3; v_gene: TRBV10-3; CDR3aa: CAISLTSGGAADTQYF
abundance: .; j_gene: TRBJ2-1; v_gene: TRBV25-1; CDR3aa: CASSEYFSGRANEQFF
abundance: .; j_gene: TRBJ2-1; v_gene: TRBV20-1; CDR3aa: CSAVAGALQSYNEQFF
abundance: many; j_gene: TRBJ1-1; v_gene: TRBV7-2; CDR3aa: CASSLEYGDTEAFF
abundance: many; j_gene: TRBJ1-1; v_gene: TRBV2; CDR3aa: CASSDGQGKTEAFF
abundance: many; j_gene: TRBJ2-3; v_gene: TRBV7-3; CDR3aa: CASSLRADADTQYF
abundance: many; j_gene: TRBJ2-2; v_gene: TRBV4-3; CDR3aa: CASSPRDRGELFF
abundance: .; j_gene: TRBJ2-1; v_gene: TRBV28; CDR3aa: CASRATGVRFF
abundance: many; j_gene: TRBJ2-5; v_gene: TRBV5-1; CDR3aa: CASSNQAGSSETQYF
abundance: many; j_gene: TRBJ2-3; v_gene: TRBV5-5; CDR3aa: CASSSYNGAADTQYF
abundance: many; j_gene: TRBJ2-1; v_gene: TRBV4-2; CDR3aa: CASSQGEGTGDNEQFF
abundance: many; j_gene: TRBJ2-2; v_gene: TRBV5-1; CDR3aa: CASSKGQEGTGELFF
abundance: .; j_gene: TRBJ1-2; v_gene: TRBV27; CDR3aa: CASSLNDRDYGYTF
abundance: .; j_gene: TRBJ2-2; v_gene: TRBV12-3/TRBV12-4; CDR3aa: CASTSPGLQGSPGGELFF
abundance: many; j_gene: TRBJ2-3; v_gene: TRBV12-3/TRBV12-4; CDR3aa: CASTPISTDTQYF
abundance: many; j_gene: TRBJ2-1; v_gene: TRBV4-3; CDR3aa: CASSQDLVTGSYNEQFF
abundance: many; j_gene: TRBJ1-6; v_gene: TRBV20-1; CDR3aa: CSARDRMAGEGSPLHF
abundance: many; j_gene: TRBJ2-1; v_gene: TRBV10-3; CDR3aa: CAISEGGGSPHNNEQFF
abundance: many; j_gene: TRBJ2-5; v_gene: TRBV7-2; CDR3aa: CASSLVGNDQETQYF
abundance: .; j_gene: TRBJ2-1; v_gene: TRBV7-6; CDR3aa: CASSSDRGKLANEQFF
abundance: many; j_gene: TRBJ1-1; v_gene: TRBV7-9; CDR3aa: CASSQTLNTEAFF
abundance: many; j_gene: TRBJ2-1; v_gene: TRBV5-6; CDR3aa: CASSPQTSGYYNEQFF